The 20 T cell receptor beta chains below all came from one sample that was sequenced in a study of shared clonotypes between healthy human individuals. The repertoire was sequenced with immunoSEQ multiplex PCR; TCRdb's copy has only in-frame clones and lacks some. The sample consists of almost 750,000 clones, approximately 77% of them appearing once. Sequencing used memory CD4+ T cells sorted from blood. Subset reported: CD45RA-negative fraction. The receptors come from a woman in her thirties in good health.

The J gene is TRBJ1-1, the V gene TRBV27, with 10 positions matching TRBD1. The CDR3 contains 15 residues. In germline, CDR1 is MNHEY, CDR2 SMNVEV (reference sequence). V dropped 2 bases and J dropped 3; count of bases not matched to a gene: 3. The DNA for the CDR3 is TGTGCCAGCAGTTTAGGGGACAGGGGAGACACTGAAGCTTTCTTT. Amino acids: CASSLGDRGDTEAFF.

About this clone itself: This likely traces to a read error, being one base from a far larger clone. The same CDR3 is also encoded by other DNA sequences in this sample. The V call is TRBV7-9, the J call TRBJ2-5; 8 bases are shared with TRBD2. The V and J ends lost 6 bases and 4 bases, in that order; junction bases with no gene match: 10. Germline V gene lookup returns CDR1 SEHNR and CDR2 FQNEAQ (reference sequence). The CDR3 is 15 amino acids. CDR3 in amino acids: CASSKGGGGLETQYF. The CDR3, as DNA: TGTGCCAGCAGTAAAGGAGGCGGGGGGCTAGAGACCCAGTACTTC.

The V call is TRBV6-1, the J call TRBJ1-3; the D is unclear. CDR1 and CDR2 from the germline V gene are MNHNS and SASEGT. The ends were cut back, 4 bases at V and 0 bases at J, with 10 bases in the middle. The CDR3 length is 15 residues. In nucleotides, the CDR3 is TGTGCCAGCAGTGTGCGTCAGAGCTCTGGAAACACCATATATTTT. Amino acids: CASSVRQSSGNTIYF.

The chain links TRBV4-2 to TRBJ2-1; D gene uncertain. CDR3 length: 10 amino acids. Deletions cut 5 bases from V and 7 bases from J, with 3 bases between. Looked up from germline, CDR1 is LGHNA and CDR2 is YNFKEQ. CDR3 nucleotide sequence: TGTGCCAGCAGCTTAAATGAGCAGTTCTTC. It is translated as CASSLNEQFF.

This clone showed up just a few times. CDR3 sequence (DNA): TGTGCCAGCAGGGACTCGGGAGGGCAGCCCCAGCATTTT. Its protein product is CASRDSGGQPQHF. This sequence joins TRBV2 and TRBJ1-5, with D uncertain. V was cut by 6 bases and J by 7 bases, with 13 bases left in between. Germline loops: CDR1 SNHLY, CDR2 FYNNEI. The CDR3 covers 13 residues.

V and J are TRBV18 and TRBJ2-7, with D possibly called TRBD1 or TRBD2 (7 bases each). The germline gives CDR1 KGHSH, CDR2 LQKENI. V was pared by 3 bases and J by 3 bases, with 18 bases between. The CDR3 spans 16 residues. The CDR3 region has the DNA TGTGCCAGCTCACCTACTCGGTCCAGGGGGGGCTACGAGCAGTACTTC. Translated, it gives CASSPTRSRGGYEQYF.

V usage is TRBV6-5 and J usage is TRBJ2-5; D ambiguous. Germline-derived CDR1 and CDR2 are MNHEY and SVGAGI. V dropped 0 bases and J dropped 5 bases, with 10 bases sitting between them. This CDR3 has 14 amino acids. CDR3 region: CASSYSTGVETQYF. The CDR3 DNA sequence: TGTGCCAGCAGTTACTCGACCGGCGTTGAGACCCAGTACTTC.

This chain joins TRBV7-9 and TRBJ1-1, with 9 nucleotides matching TRBD1. CDR1 and CDR2 (germline): SEHNR, FQNEAQ (reference sequence). V shed 1 base and J 1 base; nucleotides not matched to a gene: 7. The CDR3 runs to 17 residues. This CDR3 reads CASSLGMTGGGNTEAFF. The CDR3 nucleotides are TGTGCCAGCAGCTTAGGAATGACAGGGGGAGGGAACACTGAAGCTTTCTTT.

Ten or more counts support this clone. The chain recombines TRBV7-2 with TRBJ2-3; 10 positions match TRBD2. The CDR3 runs to 18 residues. Per the germline V gene, CDR1 is SGHTA and CDR2 is FQGNSA. Unmatched junction bases numbered 8, after V lost 1 base and J lost 1 base. CDR3 sequence: CASSLGASGTSGTDTQYF. The CDR3 DNA reads as TGTGCCAGCAGCTTAGGGGCATCCGGGACTAGCGGCACAGATACGCAGTATTTT.

The rearrangement uses TRBV27 and TRBJ2-1; 9 bases line up with TRBD2. CDR1 MNHEY and CDR2 SMNVEV come from the germline V gene (reference sequence). V lost 5 bases, J lost 5 bases, and 10 bases stayed unmatched. This CDR3 has 16 amino acids. CDR3 in DNA: TGTGCCAGCAGTGCCCCTAGCGGGATGGTGGACAATGAGCAGTTCTTC. Protein: CASSAPSGMVDNEQFF.

This chain uses TRBV5-1 with TRBJ1-1; 11 nucleotides agree with TRBD1. V dropped 4 bases and J dropped 0; count of bases not matched to a gene: 14. Germline CDR1 and CDR2: SGHRS and YFSETQ. The CDR3 has 19 residues. The CDR3 loop reads CASSKGTGTGGPLNTEAFF. CDR3 DNA sequence: TGCGCCAGCAGCAAGGGTACCGGGACAGGGGGGCCTCTGAACACTGAAGCTTTCTTT.

A note on this clone: Other DNA sequences from this sample encode an identical CDR3 as well. The chain couples TRBV5-1 to TRBJ2-1, with TRBD2 as a possible D gene (5 bases). V lost 0 bases and J 1 base, leaving 8 bases between the germline ends. Germline V CDR1 and CDR2: SGHRS, YFSETQ. The CDR3 consists of 15 residues. CDR3 in amino acids: CASSLDSASYNEQFF. The CDR3 bases are TGCGCCAGCAGCTTGGATAGCGCTTCCTACAATGAGCAGTTCTTC.

This clone was observed at least ten times. The J gene is TRBJ2-1, the V gene TRBV28; 7 bases line up with TRBD2. CDR1 and CDR2 from the germline V gene are MDHEN and SYDVKM. The trim removed 6 bases at V and 7 bases at J, leaving 9 bases unmatched. The CDR3 covers 14 residues. In DNA, the CDR3 is TGTGCCAGCAGGCCACCCGGGACTAAGAATGAGCAGTTCTTC. This codes for CASRPPGTKNEQFF. The whole variable domain, filled in from reference TRBV28 and TRBJ2-1, reads DVKVTQSSRYLVKRTGEKVFLECVQDMDHENMFWYRQDPGLGLRLIYFSYDVKMKEKGDIPEGYSVSREKKERFSLILESASTNQTSMYLCASRPPGTKNEQFFGPGTRLTVL.

The J gene is TRBJ2-7, the V gene TRBV2; perhaps D is TRBD1 or TRBD2 (5 bases each). The germline V gene encodes CDR1 SNHLY and CDR2 FYNNEI. This CDR3 has 13 residues. V was trimmed by 6 bases and J by 2 bases, leaving 11 bases between them. CDR3 nucleotides: TGTGCCAGCAGCCGGGACGGAGCCTACGAGCAGTACTTC. It translates to CASSRDGAYEQYF.

Here the CDR3 DNA reads TGTGCCAGCAGCGCAACCCAGGGGGCGTCCACTGAAGCTTTCTTT. The encoded protein is CASSATQGASTEAFF. The chain uses TRBV11-2 and TRBJ1-1; 8 bases fit TRBD1. Losses at the gene ends were 5 bases for V and 4 bases for J; bases not matched to a gene: 9. The germline CDR1 and CDR2 sequences are SGHAT and FQNNGV. The CDR3 contains 15 residues.

The J gene is TRBJ2-7, the V gene TRBV29-1; D possibly corresponds to TRBD2 (5 bases). V was shortened by 7 bases and J by 1 base, with 17 bases between the two germline ends. Germline CDR1 is SQVTM and CDR2 is ANQGSEA. The CDR3 sequence is 14 residues long. The CDR3 sequence: CSAAGPPGSYEQYF. CDR3 nucleotide sequence: TGCAGCGCCGCTGGGCCTCCGGGGTCCTACGAGCAGTACTTC.

This clone turned up a few times. The chain combines TRBV5-1 with TRBJ2-7; 14 nucleotides match TRBD2. The germline gives CDR1 SGHRS, CDR2 YFSETQ. V dropped 4 bases and J dropped 7; count of bases not matched to a gene: 7. The length of the CDR3 is 15 residues. The CDR3 region is CASSIRLAGGGEQYF. DNA of the CDR3: TGCGCCAGCAGCATACGACTAGCGGGAGGGGGTGAGCAGTACTTC. Drawing the rest from reference TRBV5-1 and TRBJ2-7, the complete variable domain is KAGVTQTPRYLIKTRGQQVTLSCSPISGHRSVSWYQQTPGQGLQFLFEYFSETQRNKGNFPGRFSGRQFSNSRSEMNVSTLELGDSALYLCASSIRLAGGGEQYFGPGTRLTVT.

This clone was counted once. The chain links TRBV5-1 to TRBJ1-2, with D perhaps matching TRBD1 (5 bases). V was clipped by 4 bases and J by 4 bases, with 14 bases between them. Germline V gives CDR1 SGHRS, CDR2 YFSETQ. The CDR3 totals 14 residues. In DNA, the CDR3 is TGCGCCAGCAGCCCGGGGGAGGGGACCTATGGCTACACCTTC. This translates into CASSPGEGTYGYTF.

Ten or more counts support this clone. This chain joins TRBV6-5 and TRBJ2-3; the D is unclear. Germline V gene sequence: CDR1 MNHEY, CDR2 SVGAGI. With 0 bases removed from V and 5 bases from J, the gap between germline ends came to 6 bases. The CDR3 length is 13 residues. The CDR3, as DNA: TGTGCCAGCAGTTACTCGAACCAAGATACGCAGTATTTT. Translating it yields CASSYSNQDTQYF.

CDR3 DNA sequence: TGTGCCAGCAGTTTATGGGGAAGTTCCACAGAACAGCCCCAGCATTTT. Translated, it gives CASSLWGSSTEQPQHF. V and J are TRBV28 and TRBJ1-5, with unresolved D. Germline V gene data show CDR1 as MDHEN and CDR2 as SYDVKM. With 0 bases removed from V and 7 bases from J, the gap between germline ends came to 16 bases. The CDR3 consists of 16 residues.